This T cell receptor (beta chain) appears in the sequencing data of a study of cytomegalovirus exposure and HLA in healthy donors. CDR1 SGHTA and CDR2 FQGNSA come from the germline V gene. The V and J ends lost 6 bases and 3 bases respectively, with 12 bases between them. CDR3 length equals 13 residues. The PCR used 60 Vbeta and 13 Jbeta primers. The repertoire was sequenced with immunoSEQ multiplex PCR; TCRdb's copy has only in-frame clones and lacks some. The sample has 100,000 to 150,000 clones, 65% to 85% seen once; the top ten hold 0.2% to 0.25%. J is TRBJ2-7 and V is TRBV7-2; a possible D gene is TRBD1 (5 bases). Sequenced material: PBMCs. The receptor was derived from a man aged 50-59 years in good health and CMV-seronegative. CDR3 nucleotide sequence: TGTGCCAGCAGGCCAACAGGACACTACGAGCAGTACTTC. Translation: CASRPTGHYEQYF.